This paragraph covers one T cell receptor (beta chain) sequence. The antigen is undetermined. The data derive from a study of T-cell memory formation after mild COVID-19. The study, taken as a whole, reports: Within pre-infection memory, some responding clones were found, suggesting cross-reactive memory joined.

Constant-segment primers and 5'RACE yielded cDNA libraries for TCR alpha and TCR beta, each carrying sample barcodes and UMIs. Each CDR3 protein gets one entry after TCRdb re-called the 5' RACE reads with MiXCR. The sample has roughly 170,000 distinct CDR3 sequences; roughly 23% are singletons. Trimming removed 5 bases from V and 12 bases from J; junction bases left unmatched: 9. Germline V gene lookup returns CDR1 SEHNR and CDR2 FQNEAQ (reference sequence). The CDR3 loop spans 15 amino acids. The sequenced sample consisted of PBMCs or a T cell subset sorted from them (not recorded which). This chain connects TRBV7-9 to TRBJ2-1; 14 nucleotides line up with TRBD2. This receptor was identified in an adult woman who had mild COVID-19 (a few samples of this study predate the infection). Cell type and time point are not known. The CDR3 DNA reads TGTGCCAGCAGCCCGACTAGCGGGGGGGCCCGGGTGCAGTTCTTC. This translates into CASSPTSGGARVQFF.